One and the same sample provided the 27 T cell receptor beta chains below, sequenced in a study of post-analysis software for immune sequencing data. Unique molecular identifiers featured in each of the TCR beta cDNA libraries. TCRdb used MiXCR to reprocess the PCR reads, holding one entry per CDR3 protein. The sample gives some 240,000 distinct CDR3 sequences, 36% of which show up once; under 5.5% is in the top ten. Study observations and caveats: Controls had lower frequencies than patients of 4 or 5 TRBV segments, which included TRBV5-6, TRBV5-1 and TRBV20-1.

The antigens for these receptors are not known. The sample was blood. These receptor sequences come from a girl aged 5-17 years with multiple sclerosis.

This clonotype was picked up many times. In DNA form, the CDR3 reads TGTGCCAGCAGTTACTCGATCTTCCCATTCCCACGTGCCAATGAAGCTTTCTTT. Translating it yields CASSYSIFPFPRANEAFF. This rearrangement joins TRBV6-5 to TRBJ1-1, with D uncertain. Trimming took off 0 bases at V and 7 bases at J, with 24 bases between the two ends. The CDR3 totals 18 residues. Germline values: CDR1 MNHEY, CDR2 SVGAGI.

The V and J genes are TRBV14 and TRBJ2-1; 9 bases are shared with TRBD2. The trim removed 0 bases at V and 7 bases at J, leaving 4 bases unmatched. Germline CDR1 is SGHDN and CDR2 is FVKESK. CDR3 length equals 15 residues. This CDR3 is CASSQDSGLANEQFF. The CDR3 nucleotides read TGTGCCAGCAGCCAAGACTCTGGACTAGCGAATGAGCAGTTCTTC. Supplemented by reference TRBV14 and TRBJ2-1, the full variable domain reads EAGVTQFPSHSVIEKGQTVTLRCDPISGHDNLYWYRRVMGKEIKFLLHFVKESKQDESGMPNNRFLAERTGGTYSTLKVQPAELEDSGVYFCASSQDSGLANEQFFGPGTRLTVL.

The chain employs TRBV7-2 and TRBJ2-1, with D possibly matching TRBD2 (6 bases). CDR1 is SGHTA, CDR2 FQGNSA, per germline. This CDR3 comprises 16 residues. V was clipped by 1 base and J by 1 base, with 11 bases between them. The CDR3 loop reads CASSLDWAGSYNEQFF. CDR3 nucleotides: TGTGCCAGCAGCTTAGATTGGGCGGGGTCCTACAATGAGCAGTTCTTC. Together with reference TRBV7-2 and TRBJ2-1, the CDR3 gives the full variable domain: GAGVSQSPSNKVTEKGKDVELRCDPISGHTALYWYRQSLGQGLEFLIYFQGNSAPDKSGLPSDRFSAERTGGSVSTLTIQRTQQEDSAVYLCASSLDWAGSYNEQFFGPGTRLTVL.

In regard to this clonotype: With a much larger clone just one base away, this may be a read error. The chain has TRBV29-1 and TRBJ1-4; tentatively, D is TRBD1 (5 bases). Germline loops: CDR1 SQVTM, CDR2 ANQGSEA. The CDR3 covers 17 residues. The CDR3 loop is CSPLGGTDLATNEKRFF. CDR3 nucleotides: TGCAGCCCTTTAGGTGGGACGGATCTTGCAACTAATGAAAAACGGTTTTTT. Looking up the rest from reference TRBV29-1 and TRBJ1-4 gives the full variable domain: SAVISQKPSRDICQRGTSLTIQCQVDSQVTMMFWYRQQPGQSLTLIATANQGSEATYESGFVIDKFPISRPNLTFSTLTVSNMSPEDSSIYLCSPLGGTDLATNEKRFFGSGTQLSVL.

V gene TRBV5-1 combines with J gene TRBJ1-1; 9 bases are shared with TRBD1. CDR1 SGHRS and CDR2 YFSETQ come from the germline V gene. The CDR3 covers 14 residues. The V segment lost 1 base and the J segment 6 bases; nucleotides outside the gene matches: 4. The chain's CDR3 is CASSLTGQGSEAFF. The CDR3 DNA sequence: TGCGCCAGCAGCTTGACGGGACAGGGCTCTGAAGCTTTCTTT.

In its sample, this clonotype was seen a few times. The chain couples TRBV14 to TRBJ2-1, with 7 bases fitting TRBD2. With 0 bases clipped from V and 2 bases from J, the junction kept 16 bases outside the gene matches. The CDR3 is made up of 20 amino acids. Germline V CDR1 and CDR2: SGHDN, FVKESK. In DNA, the CDR3 is TGTGCCAGCAGCCAAGATCGGGGAACTAGCGCCGTAAGGACCTACAATGAGCAGTTCTTC. It yields the protein CASSQDRGTSAVRTYNEQFF.

This clonotype was detected many times. The chain employs TRBV3-1 and TRBJ2-1; the match to TRBD2 covers 13 bases. The V gene's germline CDR1 is LGHDT and CDR2 YNNKEL (reference sequence). This CDR3 has 16 residues. The ends lost 4 bases at V and 6 bases at J; junction bases unmatched: 6. CDR3 bases: TGTGCCAGCAGCCCGGGAACTAGCGGGAGGGTCAATGAGCAGTTCTTC. Translating gives CASSPGTSGRVNEQFF.

This clonotype was counted only a few times. A much larger clonotype is one base distant, so this may be a read error. The V call is TRBV7-2, the J call TRBJ2-5; 8 bases are shared with TRBD2. Unmatched junction bases numbered 12, after V lost 4 bases and J lost 5 bases. The CDR3 contains 16 residues. The V gene's germline CDR1 is SGHTA and CDR2 FQGNSA. CDR3 in amino acids: CASSSGGAGVRETQYF. As DNA, the CDR3 is TGTGCCAGCAGCTCCGGAGGAGCGGGGGTACGGGAGACCCAGTACTTC.

The rearrangement joins TRBV12-3 or TRBV12-4 to TRBJ2-1; 7 bases are a match to TRBD1. This CDR3 has 14 residues. J lost 9 bases, V lost 3 bases, and 8 bases had no gene match. CDR3 in amino acids: CASSFWGTAGEQFF. The CDR3 DNA is TGTGCCAGCAGTTTCTGGGGGACAGCAGGTGAGCAGTTCTTC.

About this clonotype itself: The junction does not match germline at one end; this may be a read error. The chain links TRBV11-2 to TRBJ1-2; TRBD1 matches at 9 bases. Germline-derived CDR1 and CDR2 are SGHAT and FQNNGV. The length of the CDR3 is 15 residues. The CDR3 region is CASSPAGQGNYGCTF. Here the CDR3 DNA reads TGTGCCAGCAGCCCAGCGGGACAGGGAAACTATGGCTGCACCTTC.

This clonotype was recorded many times. The CDR3 nucleotides read TGTGCCAGCAGCTTGGTCCCCGGAATGCAGGACAGCACAGATACGCAGTATTTT. Its translation: CASSLVPGMQDSTDTQYF. The V call is TRBV5-5, the J call TRBJ2-3; D is unresolved. V lost 0 bases to trimming and J lost 0 bases, with 17 bases between them. This CDR3 comprises 18 residues. Germline CDR1 is SGHKS and CDR2 is YYEKEE (reference sequence).

A word on this clonotype: A much larger clone differs by one base, so this may be a read error. This chain uses TRBV29-1 with TRBJ2-1; tentatively, D is TRBD2 (6 bases). Germline assignment: CDR1 SQVTM and CDR2 ANQGSEA. The CDR3 is made up of 13 amino acids. The CDR3 loop reads CSVRGGANNERFF. Written as DNA, the CDR3 is TGCAGCGTTCGGGGAGGCGCGAACAATGAGCGGTTCTTC.

Notes on this clonotype: A single base separates this from a much larger clone, so it may be a read error. It is likely a read error, because the conserved phenylalanine at the end of the CDR3 is missing. The genes are TRBV5-1 and TRBJ1-2; D gene unclear. There are 15 residues in the CDR3. Germline-derived CDR1 and CDR2 are SGHRS and YFSETQ. V was trimmed by 0 bases and J by 8 bases, leaving 17 bases between them. DNA for the CDR3: TGCGCCAGCAGCTTGGAGGGCAGAGTAGAGGCCGGCTACACCGTC. This encodes CASSLEGRVEAGYTV.

This clonotype was seen ten or more times. The chain has TRBV7-2 and TRBJ2-1; 11 bases line up with TRBD2. Germline V gene lookup returns CDR1 SGHTA and CDR2 FQGNSA. This CDR3 region has 15 residues. The ends lost 4 bases at V and 5 bases at J; junction bases unmatched: 4. Here the CDR3 reads CASSSASGGHNEQFF. The DNA of the CDR3 is TGTGCCAGCAGCTCTGCTAGCGGGGGGCACAATGAGCAGTTCTTC.

In DNA form, the CDR3 reads TGTGCCACCAGCAGAGTTGGCGTGTTTGACAGTCACAATGAGCAGTTCTTC. This gives the protein CATSRVGVFDSHNEQFF. The chain has TRBV15 and TRBJ2-1, with D possibly being TRBD1 (5 bases). V lost 1 base and J 5 bases, leaving 18 bases between the germline ends. Germline CDR1 and CDR2: LNHNV and YYDKDF (reference sequence). The CDR3 has 17 amino acids.

This clonotype was detected many times. The rearrangement uses TRBV7-3 and TRBJ2-1, with 9 bases lining up with TRBD1. Germline lookup yields CDR1 SGHTA and CDR2 FQGTGA. The CDR3 extends over 15 amino acids. V lost 5 bases, J lost 7 bases, and 9 bases stayed unmatched. DNA of the CDR3: TGTGCCAGCAGCCTGGACAGGGGAACCCCTAATGAGCAGTTCTTC. This gives the protein CASSLDRGTPNEQFF.

The gene calls are TRBV29-1 and TRBJ2-3; 11 bases map to TRBD1. The CDR3 covers 13 residues. With V trimmed by 7 bases and J by 14 bases, 14 bases remained unmatched. Germline V gene data show CDR1 as SQVTM and CDR2 as ANQGSEA. Here the CDR3 reads CSAADRGLDMRYF. CDR3 sequence (DNA): TGCAGCGCTGCGGACAGGGGGCTGGATATGCGGTATTTT.

This clonotype was detected ten times or more. The junction departs from the called germline gene at one end, perhaps through a read error. This chain uses TRBV12-3 or TRBV12-4 with TRBJ1-2; 10 nucleotides match TRBD1. The CDR3 runs 13 residues. The CDR3 here is CASRLGQGDGYTF. CDR3 coding DNA: TGTGCCAGCCGTTTAGGACAGGGGGATGGCTACACCTTC.

This clonotype showed up many times. Here the CDR3 reads CSARDPRGYNEQFF. In DNA form, the CDR3 reads TGCAGTGCTAGAGATCCCCGGGGCTACAATGAGCAGTTCTTC. The chain links TRBV20-1 to TRBJ2-1, with D perhaps TRBD2 (5 bases). The V and J ends lost 0 bases and 3 bases respectively, with 9 bases between them. CDR1 and CDR2 (germline): DFQATT, SNEGSKA (reference sequence). This CDR3 region has 14 residues.

V and J are TRBV20-1 and TRBJ2-3; D is unresolved. The V and J ends lost 3 bases and 9 bases respectively, with 4 bases between them. This CDR3 is 9 amino acids long. Germline CDR1 DFQATT, CDR2 SNEGSKA (reference sequence). The CDR3 reads CSASGTQYF. The CDR3 DNA follows: TGCAGTGCTAGTGGAACGCAGTATTTT.

The chain links TRBV29-1 to TRBJ2-5; 9 positions match TRBD1. Germline V CDR1 and CDR2: SQVTM, ANQGSEA. V dropped 1 base and J dropped 5; count of bases not matched to a gene: 8. CDR3 length equals 15 residues. The CDR3 loop reads CSVEGNRGRVETQYF. DNA of the CDR3: TGCAGCGTTGAAGGGAACAGGGGGCGCGTGGAGACCCAGTACTTC.

This clonotype was observed a handful of times. This sequence may be a read error, since a much larger clone differs from it by one base. The V call is TRBV4-1, the J call TRBJ2-5, with 15 bases lining up with TRBD2. The CDR3 contains 15 residues. The V and J ends lost 1 base and 11 bases, in that order; junction bases with no gene match: 5. Germline loops: CDR1 MGHRA, CDR2 YSYEKL. This chain's CDR3 is CASSQGTSGRGEQYF. CDR3 DNA: TGCGCCAGCAGCCAAGGGACTAGCGGGAGGGGGGAGCAGTACTTC.

This clonotype was counted ten times or more. V usage is TRBV6-5 and J usage is TRBJ1-1, with no clear D. V lost 4 bases and J 3 bases, leaving 9 bases between the germline ends. The CDR3 has 13 residues. Per germline, CDR1 MNHEY and CDR2 SVGAGI. As DNA, the CDR3 is TGTGCCAGCAGTTCTATGGCTGACACTGAAGCTTTCTTT. It specifies CASSSMADTEAFF.

This clonotype was observed at least ten times. The chain is built from TRBV12-3 or TRBV12-4 and TRBJ1-1; D is unresolved. Trimming stripped 6 bases from V and 6 bases from J, with 11 bases between. The CDR3 extends over 12 amino acids. CDR3 bases: TGTGCCAGCAGCAGAAGCCCATCTGAAGCTTTCTTT. Its protein is CASSRSPSEAFF.

Regarding this clonotype: This may be a read error: a much more frequent sequence differs by one nucleotide. The V gene is TRBV20-1, the J gene TRBJ2-3; 9 nucleotides line up with TRBD1. From germline, CDR1 is DFQATT and CDR2 SNEGSKA (reference sequence). J was trimmed by 0 bases and V by 0 bases; bases with no gene match: 7. The CDR3 runs to 17 residues. CDR3 DNA: TGCAGTGCTAGAGATGAGACAGGGGGAGGAAGCACAGATACGCAGTATTTT. Translated, it gives CSARDETGGGSTDTQYF.

This clonotype has at least ten counts. This rearrangement joins TRBV7-8 to TRBJ2-3; 12 bases are shared with TRBD2. Germline lookup yields CDR1 SGHVS and CDR2 FQNEAQ. This CDR3 region has 17 residues. Trimming at V came to 5 bases and at J to 9 bases, leaving 15 bases not matched to a gene. CDR3 loop: CASSPTMLAGGTGTQYF. The CDR3 region has the DNA TGTGCCAGCAGCCCCACGATGCTAGCGGGGGGGACCGGAACGCAGTATTTT.

The CDR3 DNA sequence: TGTGCCATCAGTCCCAATAGGGCAGATACGCAGTATTTT. Its protein product is CAISPNRADTQYF. The chain combines TRBV10-3 with TRBJ2-3; D call uncertain. The CDR3 consists of 13 residues. V lost 5 bases and J lost 4, with 10 bases in between. Looked up from germline, CDR1 is ENHRY and CDR2 is SYGVKD.